Sequencing of this T cell receptor (beta chain) was carried out in a study of identical twins. In TCRdb, the 5' RACE reads were re-called with MiXCR into one record per CDR3 protein. The sample lists some 1,600,000 distinct CDR3 sequences, about 31% occurring once. This clonotype was detected a few times. No antigen is known for it. Trimming removed 0 bases at V and 8 bases at J, with 16 bases between. CDR3 length: 15 amino acids. Germline V gene data show CDR1 as LNHNV and CDR2 as YYDKDF (reference sequence). Overall study findings and caveats: Rather than following the same donors, the conclusions depended on cross-sectional statistical analysis. With abundant cord blood beta clonotypes, insertions were fewer; memory repertoires showed no such pattern.

The sample taken for sequencing was cord blood. The sequence was collected from a newborn girl in good health. The chain has TRBV15 and TRBJ1-2, with a weak D call TRBD1 (5 bases). The CDR3: CATSRDFPPGVGYTF. DNA of the CDR3: TGTGCCACCAGCAGAGATTTTCCCCCGGGGGTGGGCTACACCTTC.